Following are 9 T cell receptor beta chains from one sample sequenced in a study of cytomegalovirus exposure and HLA in healthy donors. PCR employed 60 Vbeta and 13 Jbeta primers. The method was immunoSEQ multiplex PCR; TCRdb's version includes in-frame clones alone and lacks a portion of them. This sample has about 140,000 clones, with 70% to 80% found just once. The specimen sequenced was PBMCs. The receptors were gathered from a female donor in good health and CMV-seronegative.

The gene calls are TRBV19 and TRBJ2-7, with 8 bases aligning to TRBD1. Germline CDR1 reads LNHDA; CDR2 reads SQIVND (reference sequence). V lost 1 base to trimming and J lost 5 bases; unmatched junction nucleotides: 4. This CDR3 is built from 14 residues. DNA of the CDR3: TGTGCCAGTAGTATAGGGCAGGGGGCCCACGAGCAGTACTTC. This encodes CASSIGQGAHEQYF.

This clone was counted between two and nine times. The rearrangement uses TRBV30 and TRBJ1-2, with unresolved D. Germline CDR1 is GTSNPN and CDR2 is SVGIG (reference sequence). The CDR3 contains 11 residues. V was pared by 2 bases and J by 6 bases, with 7 bases between. The CDR3 coding sequence is TGTGCCTGGAGTCCTATCCATGGCTACACCTTC. Encoded protein: CAWSPIHGYTF.

The genes are TRBV7-6 and TRBJ1-6; 9 bases are a match to TRBD1. The V and J ends lost 3 bases and 7 bases, in that order; junction bases with no gene match: 4. This CDR3 has 15 residues. Germline CDR1 SGHVS, CDR2 FNYEAQ. As DNA, the CDR3 is TGTGCCAGCAGCTTCGGGACAGGGAGGAATTCACCCCTCCACTTT. Its translation: CASSFGTGRNSPLHF.

The count of this clone is one. This chain connects TRBV12-5 to TRBJ1-1, with D maybe TRBD1 (5 bases). The CDR3 has 11 amino acids. V dropped 9 bases and J dropped 4 bases, with 9 bases sitting between them. From germline, CDR1 is LGHNT and CDR2 FRNRAP. CDR3: CARCRATEAFF. The CDR3 DNA sequence: TGTGCTAGGTGCAGGGCCACTGAAGCTTTCTTT.

The V call is TRBV7-9, the J call TRBJ1-1; 7 nucleotides line up with TRBD1. The CDR3 runs to 16 residues. The germline V gene encodes CDR1 SEHNR and CDR2 FQNEAQ (reference sequence). Trimming at V came to 5 bases and at J to 0 bases, leaving 9 bases not matched to a gene. CDR3 residues: CASSDLQGSLNTEAFF. CDR3 in DNA: TGTGCCAGCAGCGACCTACAGGGGAGCCTGAACACTGAAGCTTTCTTT.

The V gene is TRBV30, the J gene TRBJ2-1; 11 nucleotides line up with TRBD1. Looked up from germline, CDR1 is GTSNPN and CDR2 is SVGIG (reference sequence). There are 16 residues in the CDR3. Germline trimming cut 1 base from V and 1 base from J; bases unmatched to any gene: 3. CDR3 protein: CAWSAGQGGSYNEQFF. DNA of the CDR3: TGTGCCTGGAGTGCGGGACAGGGGGGGTCCTACAATGAGCAGTTCTTC.

The gene calls are TRBV4-3 and TRBJ2-7; D gene uncertain. V dropped 0 bases and J dropped 3 bases, with 6 bases sitting between them. CDR1 LGHNA and CDR2 YSLEER come from the germline V gene. This CDR3 comprises 13 residues. CDR3 amino acids: CASSQDRNYEQYF. The CDR3 bases are TGCGCCAGCAGCCAAGATCGTAACTACGAGCAGTACTTC.

The sample holds many counts of this clone. Other nucleotide sequences in the sample specify the same CDR3. V and J are TRBV30 and TRBJ1-5, with no clear D. With 0 bases removed from V and 3 bases from J, the gap between germline ends came to 9 bases. This CDR3 contains 14 residues. Germline V lookup: CDR1 GTSNPN, CDR2 SVGIG (reference sequence). The CDR3 is CAWSVSTDNQPQHF. The DNA of the CDR3 is TGTGCCTGGAGTGTGAGTACAGACAATCAGCCCCAGCATTTT.

V and J are TRBV28 and TRBJ2-7, with 8 nucleotides matching TRBD1. Germline assignment: CDR1 MDHEN and CDR2 SYDVKM. This CDR3 is built from 17 residues. The junction had 8 bases not matched to a gene; V was cut back by 1 base and J by 0 bases. CDR3 loop: CASSLLSGTGFSYEQYF. In DNA, the CDR3 is TGTGCCAGCAGTTTATTGTCCGGGACAGGCTTCTCCTACGAGCAGTACTTC.